Shown below are 14 T cell receptor beta chains from a single sample sequenced in a study of metastatic and nonmetastatic thyroid tumors. Each patient came to thyroid surgery without any prior treatment (of any kind). TCRdb redid the clone calls on the PCR reads using MiXCR. The sample contains fewer than 9,000 clones, 30% to 45% of which appear only once. The sequenced sample consisted of tumor tissue. The receptors originated from a female donor with papillary thyroid cancer or a benign thyroid nodule (not recorded which). Some clones in this sample may be carry-over from other donors' samples.

This clone was seen a few times. No conserved phenylalanine or tryptophan ends this CDR3, so it is likely a read error. The gene calls are TRBV27 and TRBJ2-2; 7 nucleotides agree with TRBD1. Germline lookup yields CDR1 MNHEY and CDR2 SMNVEV (reference sequence). The CDR3 length is 15 residues. Germline trimming cut 5 bases from V and 3 bases from J; bases unmatched to any gene: 6. The DNA of the CDR3 is TGTGCCAGCAGTCAAGGGGACAGATACACCGGGGAGCTGTTTCTT. Protein: CASSQGDRYTGELFL.

This clone counts as medium-sized. The rearrangement joins TRBV6-1 to TRBJ2-6, with D unclear. Trimming removed 5 bases at V and 1 base at J, with 3 bases between. This CDR3 has 13 residues. The germline V gene encodes CDR1 MNHNS and CDR2 SASEGT. CDR3 nucleotide sequence: TGTGCCAGCAGTATATCTGGGGCCAACGTCCTGACTTTC. It translates to CASSISGANVLTF.

By frequency in the sample, this clone is medium-sized (0.01 to 0.1%). The rearrangement links TRBV27 to TRBJ2-3, with 14 positions matching TRBD2. The CDR3 is made up of 18 amino acids. Germline assignment: CDR1 MNHEY and CDR2 SMNVEV (reference sequence). V lost 1 base and J lost 4; bases outside the gene matches: 7. In nucleotides, the CDR3 is TGTGCCAGCAGTTTATGGAAACCGGGACTAGCGGGAGCAGATACGCAGTATTTT. This gives the protein CASSLWKPGLAGADTQYF.

The rearrangement links TRBV6-1 to TRBJ2-3, with TRBD2 identical over 9 bases. This CDR3 is 14 amino acids long. V lost 2 bases to trimming and J lost 4 bases; unmatched junction nucleotides: 1. Germline lookup yields CDR1 MNHNS and CDR2 SASEGT. CDR3 coding DNA: TGTGCCAGCAGTGAACTAGCGGGATCAGATACGCAGTATTTT. Translated: CASSELAGSDTQYF.

V is TRBV30 and J is TRBJ2-7, with 7 nucleotides matching TRBD2. V gave up 3 bases and J gave up 4 bases; unmatched junction bases: 6. The CDR3 covers 13 residues. Germline CDR1 GTSNPN, CDR2 SVGIG (reference sequence). In nucleotides, the CDR3 is TGTGCCTGGAGCCTTGGCGGGAGATACGAGCAGTACTTC. Translation gives CAWSLGGRYEQYF.

V gene TRBV11-3 combines with J gene TRBJ1-1; 8 bases map to TRBD1. The germline V gene has CDR1 SGHNT and CDR2 YENEEA. After removal of 5 bases from V and 4 bases from J, the junction contained 6 bases not matched to a gene. CDR3 length: 14 residues. In nucleotides, the CDR3 is TGTGCCAGCAGCGCACAGGGGGGGGTCACTGAAGCTTTCTTT. It translates to CASSAQGGVTEAFF.

In its sample, this clone ranks as medium-sized. The chain carries TRBV18 and TRBJ2-1; 9 bases match TRBD2. CDR1 and CDR2 from the germline V gene are KGHSH and LQKENI. The CDR3 has 16 amino acids. V shed 3 bases and J 8 bases; nucleotides not matched to a gene: 11. For the CDR3, the DNA is TGTGCCAGCTCACCTTCTCCCTCATTAGCGGGAGATGAGCAGTTCTTC. Protein product: CASSPSPSLAGDEQFF.

This clone was counted only a few times. The rearrangement joins TRBV6-1 to TRBJ1-1, with D hard to call. Trimming took off 2 bases at V and 1 base at J, with 2 bases between the two ends. Germline loops: CDR1 MNHNS, CDR2 SASEGT. The CDR3 spans 12 residues. CDR3 sequence: CASSEWNTEAFF. DNA for the CDR3: TGTGCCAGCAGTGAATGGAACACTGAAGCTTTCTTT.

This chain joins TRBV7-9 and TRBJ2-7; D assignment may be TRBD1 or TRBD2 (5 bases each). V was shortened by 5 bases and J by 2 bases, with 10 bases between the two germline ends. Germline assignment: CDR1 SEHNR and CDR2 FQNEAQ (reference sequence). The CDR3 has 13 residues. DNA for the CDR3: TGTGCCAGCAGCCGTCGGGACCCCTACGAGCAGTACTTC. Translating it yields CASSRRDPYEQYF.

V usage is TRBV7-6 and J usage is TRBJ2-7; D may match TRBD1 or TRBD2 (5 bases each). Germline V CDR1 and CDR2: SGHVS, FNYEAQ. The CDR3 spans 13 residues. The germline V and J ends were trimmed by 1 base and 5 bases, with 9 bases remaining between them. The CDR3 sequence is CASSLGGDDEQYF. CDR3 bases: TGTGCCAGCAGCTTAGGAGGGGACGACGAGCAGTACTTC.

This chain joins TRBV20-1 and TRBJ1-6; D may be TRBD1 (5 bases). CDR3 size: 11 residues. Trimming shortened V by 5 bases and J by 10 bases, and 9 bases separated the two germline ends. In germline, CDR1 is DFQATT, CDR2 SNEGSKA (reference sequence). The CDR3 loop is CSAGKGSPLHF. The CDR3 region has the DNA TGCAGTGCTGGCAAGGGGTCACCCCTCCACTTT.

This sequence joins TRBV11-2 and TRBJ2-5; the match to TRBD1 covers 9 bases. V trimming: 2 bases; J trimming: 6 bases; junction bases outside the gene matches: 10. The V gene's germline CDR1 is SGHAT and CDR2 FQNNGV. CDR3 size: 16 residues. This chain's CDR3 is CASSLSATGGRQTQYF. Written as DNA, the CDR3 is TGTGCCAGCAGCTTATCAGCGACAGGGGGTCGGCAGACCCAGTACTTC.

In its sample, this clone ranks as medium-sized. The chain has TRBV20-1 and TRBJ2-7, with 10 bases identical to TRBD2. The trim removed 4 bases at V and 3 bases at J, leaving 12 bases unmatched. The CDR3 loop spans 16 amino acids. CDR1 and CDR2 (germline): DFQATT, SNEGSKA (reference sequence). The CDR3 coding sequence is TGCAGTGCTAACTATCAAGCGGGAGGGCCTCTCTACGAGCAGTACTTC. Protein sequence: CSANYQAGGPLYEQYF.

This clone has just a few counts. The rearrangement joins TRBV6-1 to TRBJ1-5, with 8 bases aligning to TRBD1. The ends lost 6 bases at V and 1 base at J; junction bases unmatched: 5. The CDR3 loop spans 15 amino acids. Germline V CDR1 and CDR2: MNHNS, SASEGT. Here the CDR3 reads CASSGTGVSNQPQHF. CDR3 nucleotide sequence: TGTGCCAGCAGCGGGACAGGCGTAAGCAATCAGCCCCAGCATTTT.